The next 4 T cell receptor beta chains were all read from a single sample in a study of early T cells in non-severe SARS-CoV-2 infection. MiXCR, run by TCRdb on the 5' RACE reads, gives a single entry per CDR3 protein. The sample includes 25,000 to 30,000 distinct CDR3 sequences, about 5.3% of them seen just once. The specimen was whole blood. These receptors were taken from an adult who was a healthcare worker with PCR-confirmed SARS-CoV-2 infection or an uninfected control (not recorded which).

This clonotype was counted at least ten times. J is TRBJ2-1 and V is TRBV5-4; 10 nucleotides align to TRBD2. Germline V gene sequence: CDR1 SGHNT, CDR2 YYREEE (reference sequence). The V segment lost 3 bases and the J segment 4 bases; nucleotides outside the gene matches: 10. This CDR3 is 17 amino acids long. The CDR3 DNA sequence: TGTGCCAGCAGCTCCCGCGGGGGGACTAGCGTATACAATGAGCAGTTCTTC. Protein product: CASSSRGGTSVYNEQFF.

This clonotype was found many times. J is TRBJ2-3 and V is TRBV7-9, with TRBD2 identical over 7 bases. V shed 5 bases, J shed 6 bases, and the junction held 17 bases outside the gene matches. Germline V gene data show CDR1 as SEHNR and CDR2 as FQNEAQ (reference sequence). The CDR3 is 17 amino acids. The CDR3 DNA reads TGTGCCAGCAGCGCACGGGAAGCGGGAAGGGACCTGGATACGCAGTATTTT. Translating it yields CASSAREAGRDLDTQYF. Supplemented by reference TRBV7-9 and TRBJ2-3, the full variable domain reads DTGVSQNPRHKITKRGQNVTFRCDPISEHNRLYWYRQTLGQGPEFLTYFQNEAQLEKSRLLSDRFSAERPKGSFSTLEIQRTEQGDSAMYLCASSAREAGRDLDTQYFGPGTRLTVL.

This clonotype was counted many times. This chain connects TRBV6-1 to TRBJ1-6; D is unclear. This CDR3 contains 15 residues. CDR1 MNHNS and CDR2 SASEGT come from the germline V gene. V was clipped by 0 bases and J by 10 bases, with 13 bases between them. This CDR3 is CASSEATGEGSPLHF. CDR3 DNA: TGTGCCAGCAGTGAAGCAACCGGGGAGGGATCACCCCTCCACTTT.

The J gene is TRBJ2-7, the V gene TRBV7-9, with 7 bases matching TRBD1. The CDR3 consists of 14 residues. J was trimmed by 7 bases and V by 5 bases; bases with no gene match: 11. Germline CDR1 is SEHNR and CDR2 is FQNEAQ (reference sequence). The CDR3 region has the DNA TGTGCCAGCAGCCAGGACAGGTTGGCACCAGAGCAGTACTTC. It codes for CASSQDRLAPEQYF.